Described below is a single TCR beta chain sequence and its context. Its recognized antigen is unknown. Base-call qualities are not available, and no considerably larger clone is one nucleotide away. The protocol used for the library was 5' RACE. Instrument used: Illumina HiSeq 2000. Template switching introduced a universal primer binding site; the final cDNA contained a unique molecular identifier, enabling accurate counting of TCR cDNA molecules. Specific primers in the conserved constant-segment region were used to synthesize first-strand cDNA for TCR alpha and beta chains. To control for contamination, every cDNA library was double barcoded, receiving both a SMART-Mk sample barcode and Illumina barcodes. TruSeq adapter sequences and Illumina sample barcodes were added in two successive PCR steps. The Illumina HiSeq platform was used with custom primers to sequence TCR alpha and beta cDNA libraries. In the original analysis: MiGEC processed the raw reads to extract unique molecular identifiers, while MiXCR was used to determine the CDR3 positions. Recombination models were inferred per individual with the repgenHMM and IGoR tools using an EM algorithm. Shared clonotype analysis was performed with the tcR package in R, normalizing sharing by the product of cloneset sizes. Out-of-frame nonproductive sequences were analyzed to study raw recombination free of thymic and clonal selection effects. TCRdb reanalyzed the raw reads on its own, using fastp at Q25 for trimming and MiXCR for clone calling, and kept in-frame beta chains. Every distinct CDR3 protein forms one entry, paired with its most common genes and DNA. Here the V and J calls rest on TCRdb's processing, not on the authors' analysis. The sample profile shows hundreds of thousands of distinct CDR3 sequences; roughly 12% of them were found once. The ten biggest clones cover 1.5% to 2% of the sample.

The CDR3 contains 15 residues, cysteine and phenylalanine counted. Just the 45-base CDR3 DNA is kept, in frame starting at base 1. From the germline V gene, CDR1 is KGHSH and CDR2 is LQKENI. Trimming accounts for 3 bases at V and 7 bases at J, while the number of junction bases matched to no gene is 8. The record originates from a study of identical twins (dated by TCRdb to about 2016). About the investigation overall: To test whether fetal clonotypes persist, the study used deep sequencing on TCR alpha and beta repertoires from monozygotic twins, unrelated adults of various ages, and cord blood. To rule out contamination, the twin experiments were replicated at different times with different library preparation protocols. Results the study describes overall, beyond this receptor: Because the same donors could not be followed over many years, the conclusions depended on cross-sectional statistical analysis. Compared with coincidental sharing between unrelated individuals, an excess of low generation-probability sequences was observed among out-of-frame TCR alpha sequences shared between twins. Out-of-frame TCR alpha sharing in monozygotic twins was systematically underestimated by recombination models, whereas sharing between unrelated individuals was in agreement with the recombination models. Abundant cord blood beta clonotypes carried fewer insertions; young adult naive repertoires showed a weaker similar trend, while memory repertoires showed none. The excess sharing between twins in beta out-of-frame sequences was weaker because fewer shared sequences reduced the signal-to-noise ratio. Invariant T cells such as MAIT and iNKT could partly confound zero-insertion analyses, although diverse VJ usage argued against such confounding for most clonotypes.

All donors were healthy Caucasians. Three pairs of female monozygotic twins, all aged about 18 to 30 years, were included in the twin cohort. RNA for TCR libraries was isolated from peripheral blood mononuclear cells. The same data also contributed to another study, on yellow fever vaccine responses in identical twins. That second report states: According to the authors, in identical twins the way T cells responded to vaccination appeared partly convergent and partly personalized. Focusing on identical twins, the study followed the T cell clones that responded to the vaccine, and did so with precision.

The origin of this receptor is a young woman in good health. The rearrangement joined TRBV18 to TRBJ2-1; 8 bases in the junction line up with TRBD1. The sample was PBMCs. The encoded CDR3 is CASSPPWTGTNEQFF. The DNA reads as follows: TGTGCCAGCTCACCCCCCTGGACAGGGACAAATGAGCAGTTCTTC.